A single sample gave rise to the 27 T cell receptor beta chains below, sequenced in a study of graft-versus-host responses after intestinal transplantation (dated by TCRdb to the early 2020s). The time point tag for this specimen amounts to: cells obtained before transplantation from donor or recipient. The library was obtained by the immunoSEQ multiplex PCR assay. As stored in TCRdb, this immuneACCESS dataset retains in-frame rearrangements with V and J assigned. A fraction of the clones does not appear; measured against another copy, unresolved V genes explain less than half of the discrepancy, and the remainder lacks a known reason. The sample includes around 90,000 clones, with around 93% observed a single time. Roughly 0.2% of the sample lies in the top ten. No antigen has been identified for these receptors. Sequenced here: unstimulated CD4+ T cells sorted from spleen or lymph node cells, sampled before transplant. The receptors stem from a human donor who was the organ donor for an intestinal transplant.

The chain carries TRBV28 and TRBJ2-7; TRBD1 agrees at 8 bases. V was pared by 7 bases and J by 1 base, with 9 bases of the junction left unmatched. The CDR3 runs to 15 residues. The germline V gene has CDR1 MDHEN and CDR2 SYDVKM. This chain's CDR3 is CASTSTGGLSYEQYF. The CDR3 coding sequence is TGTGCCAGCACAAGCACAGGGGGATTGTCCTACGAGCAGTACTTC.

This clone was found once. V usage is TRBV19 and J usage is TRBJ2-7, with a weak D call TRBD1 (6 bases). This CDR3 spans 15 amino acids. Germline V lookup: CDR1 LNHDA, CDR2 SQIVND (reference sequence). V shed 5 bases and J shed 1 base, with 15 bases lying between them. In DNA, the CDR3 is TGTGCCAGTAGTCAACAGACAGGCCCATCCTACGAGCAGTACTTC. Its translation is CASSQQTGPSYEQYF.

The gene calls are TRBV2 and TRBJ1-6; D uncertain. CDR3 length equals 15 residues. CDR1 is SNHLY, CDR2 FYNNEI, per germline. The germline V and J ends were trimmed by 2 bases and 5 bases, with 10 bases remaining between them. The DNA for the CDR3 is TGTGCCAGCAGTGAACGGAGGTCGGATAATTCACCCCTCCACTTT. It is translated as CASSERRSDNSPLHF. The full variable domain, with the rest looked up from reference TRBV2 and TRBJ1-6, is EPEVTQTPSHQVTQMGQEVILRCVPISNHLYFYWYRQILGQKVEFLVSFYNNEISEKSEIFDDQFSVERPDGSNFTLKIRSTKLEDSAMYFCASSERRSDNSPLHFGNGTRLTVT.

The chain joins TRBV11-3 to TRBJ1-2, with D perhaps TRBD1 (6 bases). CDR1 SGHNT and CDR2 YENEEA come from the germline V gene. V lost 2 bases, J lost 4 bases, and 14 bases lay in between. The CDR3 extends over 15 amino acids. CDR3: CASSLRAGEGYGYTF. The CDR3 nucleotides are TGTGCCAGCAGCTTACGGGCAGGGGAGGGCTATGGCTACACCTTC. The entire variable domain, with the rest obtained from reference TRBV11-3 and TRBJ1-2, is as follows: EAGVVQSPRYKIIEKKQPVAFWCNPISGHNTLYWYLQNLGQGPELLIRYENEEAVDDSQLPKDRFSAERLKGVDSTLKIQPAELGDSAVYLCASSLRAGEGYGYTFGSGTRLTVV.

The chain combines TRBV7-3 with TRBJ2-6, with a possible D match to TRBD1 (6 bases). Germline V gene lookup returns CDR1 SGHTA and CDR2 FQGTGA. This CDR3 spans 17 amino acids. V shed 2 bases and J shed 2 bases, with 13 bases lying between them. CDR3 DNA: TGTGCCAGCAGCTTATACCCCCAGGGGACTGGGGCCAACGTCCTGACTTTC. Encoded protein: CASSLYPQGTGANVLTF.

The chain uses TRBV6-1 and TRBJ2-7; 9 bases map to TRBD1. This CDR3 spans 18 amino acids. The germline gives CDR1 MNHNS, CDR2 SASEGT. V shed 4 bases, J shed 3 bases, and the junction held 16 bases outside the gene matches. CDR3 DNA: TGTGCCAGCAGTGCATCCGATAACGGACAGGGGCTAGGCTACGAGCAGTACTTC. Translation gives CASSASDNGQGLGYEQYF.

The chain links TRBV14 to TRBJ2-7; D gene unclear. The germline V gene encodes CDR1 SGHDN and CDR2 FVKESK. V was shortened by 2 bases and J by 1 base, with 6 bases between the two germline ends. The length of the CDR3 is 13 residues. The CDR3 is CASSQPDSYEQYF. The CDR3 bases are TGTGCCAGCAGCCAACCTGATTCCTACGAGCAGTACTTC.

V gene TRBV7-3 combines with J gene TRBJ1-1, with D hard to call. Trimming cost V 0 bases and J 4 bases, with 12 bases left between them. The length of the CDR3 is 15 residues. Germline-derived CDR1 and CDR2 are SGHTA and FQGTGA. The CDR3 nucleotides are TGTGCCAGCAGCTTAACGGGTACCGCTCCCACTGAAGCTTTCTTT. This translates into CASSLTGTAPTEAFF.

This clone was detected only once. The chain uses TRBV2 and TRBJ1-3; 7 bases align to TRBD1. Germline CDR1 and CDR2: SNHLY and FYNNEI. With 6 bases clipped from V and 8 bases from J, the junction kept 10 bases outside the gene matches. This CDR3 region has 14 residues. This CDR3 reads CASRRTGNLDTIYF. Written as DNA, the CDR3 is TGTGCCAGCAGGAGGACAGGAAATCTAGACACCATATATTTT. Based on the CDR3 plus reference TRBV2 and TRBJ1-3, the full variable domain is EPEVTQTPSHQVTQMGQEVILRCVPISNHLYFYWYRQILGQKVEFLVSFYNNEISEKSEIFDDQFSVERPDGSNFTLKIRSTKLEDSAMYFCASRRTGNLDTIYFGEGSWLTVV.

V usage is TRBV5-6 and J usage is TRBJ2-7; possibly TRBD2 for D (6 bases). Germline loops: CDR1 SGHDT, CDR2 YYEEEE. With 4 bases removed from V and 5 bases from J, the gap between germline ends came to 7 bases. This CDR3 has 11 residues. In DNA form, the CDR3 reads TGTGCCAGCAGCACGGGGGACGAGCAGTACTTC. Protein sequence: CASSTGDEQYF.

The chain links TRBV29-1 to TRBJ2-1, with D maybe TRBD1 (5 bases). V dropped 0 bases and J dropped 0 bases, with 9 bases sitting between them. CDR1 and CDR2 (germline): SQVTM, ANQGSEA. The CDR3 is 15 amino acids. The CDR3 sequence is CSVEDRVSSYNEQFF. CDR3 nucleotides: TGCAGCGTTGAAGACAGGGTTTCCTCCTACAATGAGCAGTTCTTC.

The chain combines TRBV4-3 with TRBJ2-1; TRBD2 matches 15 bases. After removal of 0 bases from V and 0 bases from J, the junction contained 9 bases not matched to a gene. The CDR3 consists of 21 residues. Germline CDR1 is LGHNA and CDR2 is YSLEER. The CDR3 nucleotides are TGCGCCAGCAGCCAAGATAATCGGGGACTAGCGGGGGGCCGCTCCTACAATGAGCAGTTCTTC. Translation: CASSQDNRGLAGGRSYNEQFF.

The chain links TRBV6-5 to TRBJ1-1, with 8 nucleotides matching TRBD1. V lost 6 bases to trimming and J lost 1 base; unmatched junction nucleotides: 4. Germline V gene data show CDR1 as MNHEY and CDR2 as SVGAGI. The CDR3 totals 14 residues. The CDR3 DNA sequence: TGTGCCAGCAGCCGGGACAGGAAGAACACTGAAGCTTTCTTT. Translation: CASSRDRKNTEAFF.

This rearrangement joins TRBV4-2 to TRBJ1-2; no clear D gene. Germline CDR1 and CDR2: LGHNA and YNFKEQ. This CDR3 comprises 14 residues. The V end lost 0 bases, the J end lost 8 bases, and 13 bases lay between the germline ends. CDR3: CASSQETGMGGYTF. As DNA, the CDR3 is TGTGCCAGCAGCCAAGAAACCGGAATGGGCGGCTACACCTTC.

The rearrangement joins TRBV6-5 to TRBJ1-3; 10 positions agree with TRBD1. Germline trimming cut 10 bases from V and 4 bases from J; bases unmatched to any gene: 4. The CDR3 sequence is 13 residues long. Per the germline V gene, CDR1 is MNHEY and CDR2 is SVGAGI. The CDR3 bases are TGTGCCACCATGACAGGGGGCGGAAACACCATATATTTT. It translates to CATMTGGGNTIYF.

This chain uses TRBV5-1 with TRBJ2-5; D is perhaps TRBD1 (5 bases). This CDR3 comprises 15 residues. Between the trimmed V and J ends, which lost 7 bases and 2 bases, there was a span of 18 bases. CDR1 is SGHRS and CDR2 is YFSETQ in the germline V gene. The CDR3 nucleotides are TGCGCCAGCGCCGTTAGGTCCCAGGGTCAAGAGACCCAGTACTTC. This sequence encodes CASAVRSQGQETQYF.

This clone is a singleton in its sample. The V call is TRBV11-3, the J call TRBJ2-7, with 7 bases identical to TRBD1. Trimming cost V 4 bases and J 2 bases; bases outside gene matches: 8. The length of the CDR3 is 15 residues. Germline values: CDR1 SGHNT, CDR2 YENEEA. The CDR3 nucleotides read TGTGCCAGCAGCTCTCCCTGGACAGGAACCTACGAGCAGTACTTC. It encodes CASSSPWTGTYEQYF.

The chain joins TRBV6-5 to TRBJ2-7, with no clear D. The CDR3 spans 12 residues. Germline values: CDR1 MNHEY, CDR2 SVGAGI. Between the trimmed V and J ends, which lost 4 bases and 3 bases, there was a span of 7 bases. CDR3 protein: CASSLLGYEQYF. The CDR3 DNA follows: TGTGCCAGCAGTTTACTTGGCTACGAGCAGTACTTC.

The chain carries TRBV4-3 and TRBJ1-4; D perhaps matches TRBD1 (5 bases). Trimming took off 3 bases at V and 7 bases at J, with 15 bases between the two ends. Germline V CDR1 and CDR2: LGHNA, YSLEER. This CDR3 spans 15 amino acids. The CDR3 sequence is CASSHPGAGGEKLFF. As DNA, the CDR3 is TGCGCCAGCAGCCACCCCGGGGCCGGGGGTGAAAAACTGTTTTTT.

The chain joins TRBV7-6 to TRBJ1-1; D remains unclear. The V and J ends lost 3 bases and 1 base respectively, with 9 bases between them. From germline, CDR1 is SGHVS and CDR2 FNYEAQ. The CDR3 totals 14 residues. The CDR3 region is CASSLLRENTEAFF. Here the CDR3 DNA reads TGTGCCAGCAGCTTGTTACGCGAGAACACTGAAGCTTTCTTT.

The chain links TRBV4-2 to TRBJ2-3, with D hard to call. Trimming pared 0 bases from V and 2 bases from J, leaving 12 bases between. This CDR3 is built from 16 residues. The germline V gene encodes CDR1 LGHNA and CDR2 YNFKEQ. CDR3: CASSQDRSNPTDTQYF. The CDR3 nucleotides read TGTGCCAGCAGCCAAGACAGGAGTAATCCCACAGATACGCAGTATTTT.

The chain joins TRBV28 to TRBJ1-1, with no clear D. The V end was cut by 4 bases, the J end by 2 bases, with 8 bases between. The CDR3 consists of 13 residues. Germline V CDR1 and CDR2: MDHEN, SYDVKM. CDR3 sequence (DNA): TGTGCCAGCAGTTATACACCCAACACTGAAGCTTTCTTT. The encoded protein is CASSYTPNTEAFF.

The rearrangement links TRBV11-1 to TRBJ1-1, with a possible D match to TRBD1 (6 bases). The CDR3 is 15 residues long. Germline V gene data show CDR1 as SGHAT and CDR2 as FQDESV (reference sequence). Trimming removed 3 bases from V and 1 base from J, with 12 bases in between. The DNA of the CDR3 is TGTGCCAGCAGCTTTCTAACCAGGGGGAACACTGAAGCTTTCTTT. Protein sequence: CASSFLTRGNTEAFF.

The V and J genes are TRBV6-1 and TRBJ2-7, with unresolved D. The CDR3 is 14 amino acids. V lost 3 bases and J 2 bases, leaving 11 bases between the germline ends. Looked up from germline, CDR1 is MNHNS and CDR2 is SASEGT. The CDR3: CASSEADTAYEQYF. The CDR3 DNA reads as TGTGCCAGCAGTGAGGCAGACACGGCCTACGAGCAGTACTTC.

J is TRBJ2-7 and V is TRBV15; no definite D call. Germline CDR1 LNHNV, CDR2 YYDKDF (reference sequence). CDR3 length: 13 amino acids. Trimming removed 0 bases at V and 6 bases at J, with 9 bases between. In DNA form, the CDR3 reads TGTGCCACCAGCAGAGACGCTAGTTTCGAGCAGTACTTC. This encodes CATSRDASFEQYF.

CDR3: CATRDRAYEQYF. The CDR3 DNA sequence: TGTGCCACCCGGGACAGGGCCTACGAGCAGTACTTC. This chain uses TRBV27 with TRBJ2-7, with TRBD1 matching over 9 bases. The CDR3 totals 12 residues. With 10 bases clipped from V and 2 bases from J, the junction kept 3 bases outside the gene matches. Germline V CDR1 and CDR2: MNHEY, SMNVEV (reference sequence).

The chain recombines TRBV7-6 with TRBJ2-7; D might be TRBD1 (6 bases). CDR1 SGHVS and CDR2 FNYEAQ come from the germline V gene. V was cut by 2 bases and J by 11 bases, with 22 bases left in between. CDR3 size: 15 residues. This chain's CDR3 is CASSLSSGLQKGEYF. The CDR3 DNA reads TGTGCCAGCAGCTTATCCTCAGGACTCCAAAAGGGGGAGTACTTC.